These 24 T cell receptor beta chains were sequenced from one sample in a study of spatial heterogeneity in lung cancer (dated 2019 in TCRdb). Library preparation was by 5' RACE. Sequencing used a NextSeq 500. In-frame beta chains were kept once TCRdb had trimmed the public reads at Q25 with fastp and called clones with MiXCR. Each entry merges the rows of one CDR3 protein and shows their most common DNA and genes. The sample yields more than 7,500 distinct CDR3 sequences; more than 4.5% were counted once. The top ten clonotypes cover around 29% of the sample. The time point label corresponds to: sample taken at primary tumor resection. The sequencing here drew on PBMCs, taken at surgery. Receptors were obtained from a male donor with early-stage non-small cell lung cancer.

This clonotype came up many times. This sequence joins TRBV29-1 and TRBJ2-6, with D hard to call. The CDR3 runs 13 residues. Germline assignment: CDR1 SQVTM and CDR2 ANQGSEA. Between the trimmed V and J ends, which lost 7 bases and 0 bases, there was a span of 7 bases. The CDR3 spells CSASLSGANVLTF. CDR3 nucleotide sequence: TGCAGCGCCTCTCTCTCTGGGGCCAACGTCCTGACTTTC.

Sample share makes this clonotype medium-sized. The rearrangement links TRBV19 to TRBJ2-3; TRBD2 aligns across 13 bases. The CDR3 has 16 residues. CDR1 and CDR2 from the germline V gene are LNHDA and SQIVND (reference sequence). With V trimmed by 7 bases and J by 3 bases, 7 bases remained unmatched. CDR3 in DNA: TGTGCCAGTAAGGTACTAGCGGGGGGGCAAACAGATACGCAGTATTTT. It codes for CASKVLAGGQTDTQYF.

This clonotype was seen ten or more times. The rearrangement uses TRBV29-1 and TRBJ1-2; 8 nucleotides line up with TRBD1. Germline trimming cut 3 bases from V and 6 bases from J; bases unmatched to any gene: 6. The CDR3 is 13 residues long. Germline V gene sequence: CDR1 SQVTM, CDR2 ANQGSEA. The DNA of the CDR3 is TGCAGCGTTGAGCGGACAGGGTGGAATGGCTACACCTTC. The encoded protein is CSVERTGWNGYTF.

There are a few counts of this clonotype. The CDR3 DNA is TGTGCCAGCACCCTTGGGGGCCAGCCCCAGCATTTT. Translating gives CASTLGGQPQHF. The chain couples TRBV12-3 or TRBV12-4 to TRBJ1-5; D may be TRBD1 (6 bases). The CDR3 totals 12 residues. V dropped 7 bases and J dropped 7 bases, with 11 bases sitting between them.

In this sample, this clonotype turned up many times. The chain links TRBV12-3 or TRBV12-4 to TRBJ2-5, with D perhaps TRBD1 (6 bases). The CDR3 sequence is 15 residues long. The V end was cut by 6 bases, the J end by 5 bases, with 19 bases between. CDR3 protein: CASSSKTGFEETQYF. The CDR3 DNA reads TGTGCCAGCAGCTCCAAGACAGGATTTGAGGAGACCCAGTACTTC.

This clonotype rates as medium-sized (0.01 to 0.1%). The chain links TRBV7-2 to TRBJ2-1, with D unresolved. The CDR3 runs to 14 residues. CDR1 is SGHTA, CDR2 FQGNSA, per germline. The V end lost 5 bases, the J end lost 0 bases, and 8 bases lay between the germline ends. Here the CDR3 reads CASSPDPSYNEQFF. CDR3 DNA sequence: TGTGCCAGCAGCCCGGACCCCTCCTACAATGAGCAGTTCTTC.

Many counts were recorded for this clonotype. The J gene is TRBJ1-3, the V gene TRBV5-1, with D unresolved. The CDR3 contains 13 residues. The V gene lost 0 bases and the J gene lost 4 bases, with 5 bases spanning the gap. CDR1 SGHRS and CDR2 YFSETQ come from the germline V gene. CDR3 loop: CASSLGSGNTIYF. The CDR3 DNA reads TGCGCCAGCAGCTTGGGGTCAGGAAACACCATATATTTT.

The chain recombines TRBV5-1 with TRBJ2-7, with D maybe TRBD1 (6 bases). Trimming shortened V by 0 bases and J by 4 bases, and 11 bases separated the two germline ends. CDR1 is SGHRS and CDR2 is YFSETQ in the germline V gene. This CDR3 spans 14 amino acids. The CDR3 loop reads CASSLGQGPYEQYV. As DNA, the CDR3 is TGCGCCAGCAGCTTGGGGCAGGGGCCGTACGAGCAGTACGTC.

This clonotype has at least ten counts. The chain has TRBV28 and TRBJ1-1; D not certain. The CDR3 runs 14 residues. V was clipped by 3 bases and J by 1 base, with 9 bases between them. The germline gives CDR1 MDHEN, CDR2 SYDVKM. The CDR3 bases are TGTGCCAGCAGTTTGTTTCGGGGGAACACTGAAGCTTTCTTT. As protein: CASSLFRGNTEAFF.

This clonotype was seen repeatedly, ten times or more. V and J are TRBV6-6 and TRBJ1-1; D may be TRBD1 (5 bases). The V gene's germline CDR1 is MNHNY and CDR2 SVGAGI (reference sequence). V was shortened by 7 bases and J by 1 base, with 7 bases between the two germline ends. The CDR3 extends over 12 amino acids. The CDR3 nucleotides are TGTGCCAGCAAAGGGACGAACACTGAAGCTTTCTTT. Amino acids: CASKGTNTEAFF.

This clonotype was counted many times. This sequence joins TRBV29-1 and TRBJ2-1; D may correspond to TRBD1 or TRBD2 (5 bases each). Germline-derived CDR1 and CDR2 are SQVTM and ANQGSEA. Trimming left V 4 bases short and J 6 bases short, with 13 bases between. This CDR3 contains 13 residues. The CDR3: CSVGWGRGNEQFF. The CDR3 region has the DNA TGCAGCGTTGGGTGGGGCCGGGGCAATGAGCAGTTCTTC.

In its sample, this clonotype was seen many times. This chain connects TRBV6-1 to TRBJ2-2, with D maybe TRBD2 (6 bases). V was trimmed by 8 bases and J by 6 bases, leaving 16 bases between them. Per the germline V gene, CDR1 is MNHNS and CDR2 is SASEGT. The CDR3 has 14 amino acids. CDR3 loop: CASETRSVAGELFF. CDR3 in DNA: TGTGCCAGCGAGACTAGGTCGGTCGCCGGGGAGCTGTTTTTT.

Within the sample, this clonotype is medium-sized. V gene TRBV5-6 combines with J gene TRBJ2-1; either TRBD1 or TRBD2 may supply D (6 bases each). Germline loops: CDR1 SGHDT, CDR2 YYEEEE. CDR3 size: 15 residues. The germline V and J ends were trimmed by 3 bases and 6 bases, with 16 bases remaining between them. The CDR3 loop reads CASSYLKGGRNEQFF. The DNA of the CDR3 is TGTGCCAGCAGCTATCTCAAGGGGGGACGCAATGAGCAGTTCTTC.

The chain combines TRBV20-1 with TRBJ2-7; the match to TRBD1 covers 8 bases. The CDR3 spans 13 residues. The germline gives CDR1 DFQATT, CDR2 SNEGSKA (reference sequence). V lost 5 bases to trimming and J lost 0 bases; unmatched junction nucleotides: 3. CDR3 nucleotides: TGCAGTGCTTGGACAGGGAGCTCCTACGAGCAGTACTTC. Its translation: CSAWTGSSYEQYF.

The rearrangement uses TRBV6-6 and TRBJ2-6; D might be TRBD1 (6 bases). The germline CDR1 and CDR2 sequences are MNHNY and SVGAGI (reference sequence). The CDR3 loop spans 18 amino acids. Trimming left V 0 bases short and J 2 bases short, with 14 bases between. The CDR3 sequence is CASSYSLGGKAGANVLTF. In DNA, the CDR3 is TGTGCCAGCAGTTACTCGCTAGGGGGTAAAGCTGGGGCCAACGTCCTGACTTTC.

The table lists this clonotype with many counts. The chain is built from TRBV6-2 or TRBV6-3 and TRBJ1-2, with D perhaps matching TRBD1 (5 bases). The germline V and J ends were trimmed by 2 bases and 5 bases, with 9 bases remaining between them. CDR1 and CDR2 from the germline V gene are MNHEY and SVGEGT. The CDR3 is 13 residues long. The CDR3 loop reads CASSYGGPYGYTF. As DNA, the CDR3 is TGTGCCAGCAGTTACGGGGGACCATATGGCTACACCTTC.

Note on this clonotype: A much larger clone differs from this one at a single base, so this may be a read error. This chain links TRBV27 with TRBJ2-1; 8 bases are a match to TRBD2. From germline, CDR1 is MNHEY and CDR2 SMNVEV (reference sequence). V lost 4 bases, J lost 0 bases, and 5 bases stayed unmatched. The length of the CDR3 is 16 residues. CDR3 in DNA: TGTGCCAGCAGTTCAGCGGGGGTGGGCTCCTACAATGAGCAGTTCTTC. As protein: CASSSAGVGSYNEQFF.

Sample share makes this clonotype medium-sized. The V and J genes are TRBV28 and TRBJ2-1; 7 positions agree with TRBD2. J gave up 0 bases and V 2 bases, and 4 bases lay outside the gene matches. Germline V gene sequence: CDR1 MDHEN, CDR2 SYDVKM. The length of the CDR3 is 16 residues. CDR3 protein: CASSLSGASSYNEQFF. CDR3 nucleotide sequence: TGTGCCAGCAGTTTAAGCGGGGCGAGCTCCTACAATGAGCAGTTCTTC.

This clonotype showed up many times. The gene calls are TRBV29-1 and TRBJ2-7; either TRBD1 or TRBD2 may fit D (5 bases each). The CDR3 spans 13 residues. Germline CDR1 SQVTM, CDR2 ANQGSEA. Trimming shortened V by 7 bases and J by 0 bases, and 13 bases separated the two germline ends. CDR3 sequence: CSATGTGSYEQYF. CDR3 DNA sequence: TGCAGCGCAACCGGGACCGGCTCCTACGAGCAGTACTTC.

This clonotype has at least ten counts. The chain employs TRBV20-1 and TRBJ2-2; D ambiguous. Germline V CDR1 and CDR2: DFQATT, SNEGSKA (reference sequence). Trimming took off 1 base at V and 8 bases at J, with 8 bases between the two ends. The CDR3 spans 12 residues. The CDR3 here is CSARGPGGELFF. CDR3 in DNA: TGCAGTGCTAGAGGGCCTGGGGGGGAGCTGTTTTTT.

This clonotype was counted at least ten times. V is TRBV27 and J is TRBJ1-5; TRBD1 matches 8 bases. Germline V lookup: CDR1 MNHEY, CDR2 SMNVEV (reference sequence). CDR3 length equals 16 residues. The V gene end was trimmed by 6 bases and the J gene end by 1 base; junction bases not matched to a gene: 8. The CDR3 nucleotides are TGTGCCAGCAGAAGACAGGGGATAAGGAGCAATCAGCCCCAGCATTTT. This encodes CASRRQGIRSNQPQHF.

CDR3 in DNA: TGCGCCAGCAGCCAAGATCTTATCAGCCCTGGGTATGGCTACACCTTC. It encodes CASSQDLISPGYGYTF. This chain uses TRBV4-1 with TRBJ1-2; D call uncertain. The CDR3 is made up of 16 amino acids. CDR1 and CDR2 (germline): MGHRA, YSYEKL. V was shortened by 0 bases and J by 5 bases, with 16 bases between the two germline ends.

The chain uses TRBV20-1 and TRBJ1-4, with TRBD1 matching 7 bases. This CDR3 region has 14 residues. J was trimmed by 10 bases and V by 4 bases; bases with no gene match: 12. The germline V gene encodes CDR1 DFQATT and CDR2 SNEGSKA (reference sequence). CDR3 protein: CSAKDRIRPGKLFF. The CDR3 nucleotides are TGCAGTGCTAAGGACAGGATACGGCCCGGAAAACTGTTTTTT.

This clonotype appeared many times. The rearrangement joins TRBV2 to TRBJ2-5; 7 bases match TRBD2. The germline V gene has CDR1 SNHLY and CDR2 FYNNEI. There are 14 residues in the CDR3. Trimming at V came to 2 bases and at J to 1 base, leaving 1 base not matched to a gene. CDR3 loop: CASSEPGGQETQYF. In DNA form, the CDR3 reads TGTGCCAGCAGTGAACCGGGGGGCCAAGAGACCCAGTACTTC.